These 32 T cell receptor beta chains share one sample of origin, sequenced in a study of memory CD4+ T cells and cytomegalovirus serostatus. The sort gate was single viable CD3+CD4+CD8-CD45RO+ cells for memory CD4+ T cells. The data were produced by immunoSEQ multiplex PCR, yet TCRdb's version contains in-frame clones alone and is incomplete. Of some 57,000 clones in the sample, around 85% are singletons; the top ten hold approximately 0.82%. Sequenced: memory CD4+ T cells from blood. These receptors came from an adult in good health and CMV-seronegative.

V and J are TRBV2 and TRBJ2-5, with 14 bases that match TRBD2. With V trimmed by 3 bases and J by 9 bases, 0 bases remained unmatched. This CDR3 has 13 residues. The germline V gene encodes CDR1 SNHLY and CDR2 FYNNEI. DNA for the CDR3: TGTGCCAGCAGTGAGGGACTAGCGGGGGCCCAGTACTTC. Its protein is CASSEGLAGAQYF.

This sequence joins TRBV5-6 and TRBJ2-4, with D tentatively TRBD1 or TRBD2 (5 bases each). This CDR3 comprises 13 residues. Trimming stripped 1 base from V and 6 bases from J, with 8 bases between. Germline V gene lookup returns CDR1 SGHDT and CDR2 YYEEEE. CDR3 DNA: TGTGCCAGCAGCTTGACCGGGACAAACATTCAGTACTTC. This encodes CASSLTGTNIQYF. Full variable domain (rest looked up from reference TRBV5-6 and TRBJ2-4): DAGVTQSPTHLIKTRGQQVTLRCSPKSGHDTVSWYQQALGQGPQFIFQYYEEEERQRGNFPDRFSGHQFPNYSSELNVNALLLGDSALYLCASSLTGTNIQYFGAGTRLSVL.

The J gene is TRBJ2-3, the V gene TRBV9; TRBD2 matches at 13 bases. Germline CDR1 is SGDLS and CDR2 is YYNGEE. The trim removed 0 bases at V and 2 bases at J, leaving 15 bases unmatched. The CDR3 extends over 21 amino acids. The CDR3 spells CASSVARTSGSGGLSTDTQYF. The CDR3 DNA follows: TGTGCCAGCAGCGTAGCCCGGACTAGCGGGAGTGGGGGACTCTCCACAGATACGCAGTATTTT. Together with reference TRBV9 and TRBJ2-3, the CDR3 gives the full variable domain: DSGVTQTPKHLITATGQRVTLRCSPRSGDLSVYWYQQSLDQGLQFLIQYYNGEERAKGNILERFSAQQFPDLHSELNLSSLELGDSALYFCASSVARTSGSGGLSTDTQYFGPGTRLTVL.

The V call is TRBV5-5, the J call TRBJ1-1, with 11 positions matching TRBD1. Germline V CDR1 and CDR2: SGHKS, YYEKEE (reference sequence). The CDR3 is 14 residues long. V lost 3 bases to trimming and J lost 4 bases; unmatched junction nucleotides: 2. DNA of the CDR3: TGTGCCAGCAGCTGGGGGACAGGGGGCACTGAAGCTTTCTTT. Amino acid sequence: CASSWGTGGTEAFF.

The chain is built from TRBV12-5 and TRBJ2-2; 10 bases agree with TRBD2. With 0 bases clipped from V and 4 bases from J, the junction kept 2 bases outside the gene matches. The length of the CDR3 is 16 residues. Per the germline V gene, CDR1 is LGHNT and CDR2 is FRNRAP. CDR3 amino acids: CASGLVLAGATGELFF. The DNA of the CDR3 is TGTGCTAGTGGTTTGGTGCTAGCGGGAGCCACCGGGGAGCTGTTTTTT.

The J gene is TRBJ2-1, the V gene TRBV18; 7 bases are shared with TRBD1. The V and J ends lost 0 bases and 4 bases, in that order; junction bases with no gene match: 9. Germline lookup yields CDR1 KGHSH and CDR2 LQKENI. CDR3 length: 17 residues. The CDR3: CASSPPTGTVRYNEQFF. The CDR3 region has the DNA TGTGCCAGCTCACCACCTACGGGGACAGTTAGGTACAATGAGCAGTTCTTC.

CDR3 sequence: CASSSLGLANLGYTF. The CDR3 bases are TGTGCCAGCAGTTCCCTCGGGCTAGCCAATTTGGGCTACACCTTC. The chain combines TRBV27 with TRBJ1-2; no clear D. Germline V CDR1 and CDR2: MNHEY, SMNVEV (reference sequence). The CDR3 consists of 15 residues. V was shortened by 4 bases and J by 8 bases, with 20 bases between the two germline ends.

The chain links TRBV2 to TRBJ1-2; weak D call: TRBD1 (5 bases). CDR3 length equals 13 residues. Trimming shortened V by 6 bases and J by 4 bases, and 12 bases separated the two germline ends. From germline, CDR1 is SNHLY and CDR2 FYNNEI. The CDR3 is CASRGRGVYGYTF. CDR3 nucleotides: TGTGCCAGCAGGGGGCGTGGGGTCTATGGCTACACCTTC.

The J gene is TRBJ2-3, the V gene TRBV15, with a tentative D call TRBD2 (7 bases). This CDR3 contains 16 residues. Trimming shortened V by 2 bases and J by 4 bases, and 16 bases separated the two germline ends. Germline-derived CDR1 and CDR2 are LNHNV and YYDKDF (reference sequence). The DNA of the CDR3 is TGTGCCACCAGCAGACCACGGGGGGCGGGGGCAGATACGCAGTATTTT. It codes for CATSRPRGAGADTQYF.

The chain recombines TRBV2 with TRBJ2-7; perhaps TRBD1 as D (6 bases). Germline assignment: CDR1 SNHLY and CDR2 FYNNEI. Trimming cost V 5 bases and J 4 bases, with 9 bases left between them. The CDR3 has 12 residues. The CDR3 region has the DNA TGTGCCAGCAGTCAAGGGGGTTACGAGCAGTACTTC. Residues: CASSQGGYEQYF.

The chain joins TRBV28 to TRBJ1-1, with D possibly being TRBD1 (6 bases). The CDR3 runs 13 residues. The germline gives CDR1 MDHEN, CDR2 SYDVKM. V lost 10 bases to trimming and J lost 3 bases, with 15 bases between them. Written as DNA, the CDR3 is TGTGCCACCGGCAGGGGAACGCACACTGAAGCTTTCTTT. The encoded protein is CATGRGTHTEAFF.

The genes are TRBV30 and TRBJ2-1; TRBD2 might be the D (6 bases). The ends were cut back, 1 base at V and 7 bases at J, with 11 bases in the middle. CDR1 is GTSNPN, CDR2 SVGIG, per germline (reference sequence). The CDR3 is made up of 13 amino acids. CDR3 sequence reads: CAWSAGSSNEQFF. CDR3 nucleotides: TGTGCCTGGAGTGCCGGGAGCTCTAATGAGCAGTTCTTC.

The CDR3 sequence: CAWSADRGNQPQHF. CDR3 in DNA: TGTGCCTGGAGCGCCGACAGGGGCAATCAGCCCCAGCATTTT. The chain uses TRBV30 and TRBJ1-5, with 7 bases matching TRBD1. The germline CDR1 and CDR2 sequences are GTSNPN and SVGIG (reference sequence). CDR3 size: 14 residues. Trimming took 3 bases from V and 2 from J; bases not matched to a gene: 4.

This chain uses TRBV5-1 with TRBJ1-6, with a possible D match to TRBD1 (6 bases). The germline V gene has CDR1 SGHRS and CDR2 YFSETQ. CDR3 size: 14 residues. V lost 4 bases and J lost 10, with 15 bases in between. CDR3 in DNA: TGCGCCAGCAGCACTGGGGACATTTCGTCACCCCTCCACTTT. Amino acid sequence: CASSTGDISSPLHF. Filled out from reference TRBV5-1 and TRBJ1-6, the complete variable domain reads KAGVTQTPRYLIKTRGQQVTLSCSPISGHRSVSWYQQTPGQGLQFLFEYFSETQRNKGNFPGRFSGRQFSNSRSEMNVSTLELGDSALYLCASSTGDISSPLHFGNGTRLTVT.

The chain couples TRBV5-1 to TRBJ2-1; 14 bases fit TRBD2. The CDR3 has 15 amino acids. After removal of 4 bases from V and 10 bases from J, the junction contained 7 bases not matched to a gene. Per the germline V gene, CDR1 is SGHRS and CDR2 is YFSETQ. The CDR3 loop is CASSPTSGGAEEQFF. The DNA of the CDR3 is TGCGCCAGCAGCCCGACTAGCGGGGGGGCTGAAGAGCAGTTCTTC. The whole variable domain, filled in from reference TRBV5-1 and TRBJ2-1, reads KAGVTQTPRYLIKTRGQQVTLSCSPISGHRSVSWYQQTPGQGLQFLFEYFSETQRNKGNFPGRFSGRQFSNSRSEMNVSTLELGDSALYLCASSPTSGGAEEQFFGPGTRLTVL.

This rearrangement joins TRBV9 to TRBJ1-1, with TRBD1 identical over 7 bases. Germline V gene data show CDR1 as SGDLS and CDR2 as YYNGEE. The junction had 4 bases not matched to a gene; V was cut back by 2 bases and J by 3 bases. The CDR3 is 14 amino acids. The CDR3: CASSVSTGDTEAFF. The CDR3 DNA follows: TGTGCCAGCAGCGTTTCCACAGGGGACACTGAAGCTTTCTTT.

The rearrangement uses TRBV28 and TRBJ2-1; 8 nucleotides match TRBD1. Trimming removed 5 bases from V and 13 bases from J; junction bases left unmatched: 13. This CDR3 contains 14 residues. In germline, CDR1 is MDHEN, CDR2 SYDVKM. The CDR3 protein is CASSLNSNRGYQFF. The CDR3 bases are TGTGCCAGCAGTCTAAATTCTAACAGGGGGTATCAGTTCTTC.

This clone was counted between two and nine times. The genes are TRBV5-1 and TRBJ2-7; tentatively, D is TRBD2 (6 bases). Germline lookup yields CDR1 SGHRS and CDR2 YFSETQ. The CDR3 contains 15 residues. The V end lost 3 bases, the J end lost 6 bases, and 19 bases lay between the germline ends. CDR3 nucleotide sequence: TGCGCCAGCAGCTGGAGCCCTCCCGGGGGAGGCGAGCAGTACTTC. Amino acids: CASSWSPPGGGEQYF.

The chain uses TRBV12-5 and TRBJ2-7; 10 bases are shared with TRBD2. V shed 6 bases and J 6 bases; nucleotides not matched to a gene: 8. The CDR3 extends over 14 amino acids. Germline CDR1 is LGHNT and CDR2 is FRNRAP. The CDR3 DNA is TGTGCTAGTGGGGGCAGCGGGAGGGACTCCGAGCAGTACTTC. The encoded protein is CASGGSGRDSEQYF.

This chain links TRBV18 with TRBJ1-4; TRBD1 might be the D (5 bases). Germline CDR1 and CDR2: KGHSH and LQKENI. V lost 6 bases to trimming and J lost 10 bases, with 9 bases between them. The CDR3 is made up of 11 amino acids. CDR3 sequence reads: CASSAQGKLFF. The DNA of the CDR3 is TGTGCCAGCTCGGCCCAGGGAAAACTGTTTTTT.

This clone has just one count. The chain combines TRBV19 with TRBJ2-2; the D gene is possibly TRBD2 (6 bases). This CDR3 has 15 amino acids. Trimming took 4 bases from V and 4 from J, leaving 13 bases between them. Per the germline V gene, CDR1 is LNHDA and CDR2 is SQIVND (reference sequence). The CDR3 region has the DNA TGTGCCAGTAGTACCGACGGGGGATCCACCGGGGAGCTGTTTTTT. Translated, it gives CASSTDGGSTGELFF.

The chain combines TRBV15 with TRBJ1-5, with D tentatively TRBD1 (5 bases). The V gene's germline CDR1 is LNHNV and CDR2 YYDKDF (reference sequence). This CDR3 spans 15 amino acids. The germline V and J ends were trimmed by 0 bases and 1 base, with 7 bases remaining between them. The CDR3 region is CATSREGASNQPQHF. The CDR3 DNA sequence: TGTGCCACCAGCAGAGAAGGGGCCAGCAATCAGCCCCAGCATTTT.

The chain is built from TRBV7-2 and TRBJ1-1; 10 positions match TRBD1. The CDR3 extends over 13 amino acids. V was pared by 3 bases and J by 7 bases, with 2 bases of the junction left unmatched. Germline values: CDR1 SGHTA, CDR2 FQGNSA. CDR3 in amino acids: CASSLGQGLEAFF. CDR3 DNA: TGTGCCAGCAGCTTGGGACAGGGGCTTGAAGCTTTCTTT.

This clone was detected only once. CDR3 coding DNA: TGTGCCAGCAGCCCCGAGGGGGGGAGGGGGGAGCTGTTTTTT. Amino acid sequence: CASSPEGGRGELFF. The chain joins TRBV7-2 to TRBJ2-2, with a weak D call TRBD2 (7 bases). This CDR3 comprises 14 residues. Germline-derived CDR1 and CDR2 are SGHTA and FQGNSA. V gave up 5 bases and J gave up 8 bases, with 15 bases separating them.

This clone was picked up one time. CDR3 DNA: TGTGCCAGCACCCTACCGGGACGCCGATGTGCCGGGGAGCTGTTTTTT. Protein product: CASTLPGRRCAGELFF. The chain joins TRBV27 to TRBJ2-2; D possibly uses TRBD1 or TRBD2 (5 bases each). The CDR3 runs to 16 residues. Trimming removed 7 bases from V and 6 bases from J, with 21 bases in between. Looked up from germline, CDR1 is MNHEY and CDR2 is SMNVEV (reference sequence).

Comments on this clone: The final CDR3 position lacks the conserved phenylalanine or tryptophan, pointing to a likely read error. The CDR3 is CSVAGLTGNYEQYL. The CDR3 DNA follows: TGCAGCGTGGCGGGACTAACCGGGAATTACGAGCAGTACCTC. This sequence joins TRBV29-1 and TRBJ2-7, with 7 bases lining up with TRBD2. The V gene's germline CDR1 is SQVTM and CDR2 ANQGSEA. V lost 6 bases, J lost 4 bases, and 12 bases stayed unmatched. The CDR3 has 14 amino acids.

The chain has TRBV7-2 and TRBJ2-7; 10 nucleotides agree with TRBD1. J lost 0 bases, V lost 5 bases, and 4 bases had no gene match. The CDR3 runs to 15 residues. Germline V CDR1 and CDR2: SGHTA, FQGNSA. The CDR3 protein is CASSRDRGGSYEQYF. CDR3 in DNA: TGTGCCAGCAGCCGGGACAGGGGAGGCTCCTACGAGCAGTACTTC.

The chain carries TRBV11-2 and TRBJ1-1; no clear D. Per germline, CDR1 SGHAT and CDR2 FQNNGV. Trimming removed 2 bases at V and 1 base at J, with 5 bases between. The CDR3 is 13 residues long. The chain's CDR3 is CASSLRENTEAFF. CDR3 DNA: TGTGCCAGCAGCTTACGGGAGAACACTGAAGCTTTCTTT.

In regard to this clone: A junction end diverges from the germline sequence, so it may reflect a read error. The chain is built from TRBV7-8 and TRBJ2-7; a weak D match, TRBD2 (6 bases). This CDR3 has 13 residues. Germline V gives CDR1 SGHVS, CDR2 FQNEAQ. CDR3 DNA sequence: TGTGCCAGCAGCCCGAAGCCGGGACTCCCAACTATCTTC. Encoded protein: CASSPKPGLPTIF.

This clone was seen a single time. The V call is TRBV14, the J call TRBJ1-2; weak D call: TRBD1 (5 bases). The CDR3 runs 16 residues. CDR1 is SGHDN, CDR2 FVKESK, per germline. Trimming took 0 bases from V and 4 from J, leaving 15 bases between them. CDR3 coding DNA: TGTGCCAGCAGCCAAGAAGGGTCCCAGGGATTCTATGGCTACACCTTC. Translated, it gives CASSQEGSQGFYGYTF.

The sample holds one count of this clone. This chain uses TRBV5-6 with TRBJ2-1, with 9 bases aligning to TRBD2. J was trimmed by 8 bases and V by 5 bases; bases with no gene match: 14. Per germline, CDR1 SGHDT and CDR2 YYEEEE. The CDR3 spans 16 residues. The CDR3 region is CASSRMGLAGLDEQFF. The DNA for the CDR3 is TGTGCCAGCAGTCGAATGGGGCTAGCGGGGTTGGATGAGCAGTTCTTC.

J is TRBJ1-1 and V is TRBV5-1; D call uncertain. Germline values: CDR1 SGHRS, CDR2 YFSETQ. Trimming took 3 bases from V and 4 from J, leaving 13 bases between them. The CDR3 has 14 amino acids. CDR3 in DNA: TGCGCCAGCAGCTCCGGCACACCGACCACTGAAGCTTTCTTT. Translated: CASSSGTPTTEAFF.